This T cell receptor beta chain was sequenced in a study of T cell repertoires in cytomegalovirus infection. CDR1 is SGHTA and CDR2 is FQGNSA in the germline V gene. Trimming removed 3 bases from V and 6 bases from J, with 11 bases in between. This CDR3 contains 14 residues. TCRdb reanalysed the reads using MiXCR and keeps one entry per CDR3 protein. The sample has roughly 230,000 distinct CDR3 sequences, approximately 15% seen once; the top ten hold around 43%. In its sample, this clonotype was seen many times. This TCR came from a human donor in good health (CMV status not recorded). Some clones in this sample may be carry-over from other donors' samples. The V call is TRBV7-2, the J call TRBJ2-2; D gene unclear. The sequenced sample consisted of CD8+ T cells from PBMCs. The CDR3 coding sequence is TGTGCCAGCAGCTTCTACTCTGTCTCCGGGGAGCTGTTTTTT. It specifies CASSFYSVSGELFF.